The 14 T cell receptor beta chains reported below all come from one sample, sequenced in a study of blood T cells in healthy people across ages. Sample-barcoded 5' priming and a J-beta primer mix drove a second PCR of roughly 6 to 12 cycles. TCRdb fed the 5' RACE reads into MiXCR, producing one record per CDR3 protein. The sample holds some 800,000 distinct CDR3 sequences; around 45% are singletons and the top ten take nearly 20%. Input material: blood. These receptors were obtained from a man in his sixties in good health.

The gene calls are TRBV9 and TRBJ2-1; either TRBD1 or TRBD2 may fit D (5 bases each). CDR1 is SGDLS, CDR2 YYNGEE, per germline. The CDR3 extends over 13 amino acids. V was clipped by 5 bases and J by 6 bases, with 12 bases between them. The CDR3 nucleotides read TGTGCCAGCAGTCCCGGGACGTCCAATGAGCAGTTCTTC. Translation: CASSPGTSNEQFF.

This clonotype showed up many times. V and J are TRBV9 and TRBJ2-5, with 13 positions matching TRBD2. The CDR3 runs 15 residues. Trimming cost V 0 bases and J 4 bases; bases outside gene matches: 0. The V gene's germline CDR1 is SGDLS and CDR2 YYNGEE. CDR3 residues: CASSVGLAGGETQYF. Written as DNA, the CDR3 is TGTGCCAGCAGCGTAGGACTAGCGGGGGGAGAGACCCAGTACTTC.

In this sample, this clonotype turned up a few times. CDR3 residues: CASSLHGTGGNEQYF. DNA for the CDR3: TGTGCCAGCAGCCTTCACGGGACAGGGGGCAACGAGCAGTACTTC. The chain employs TRBV6-2 or TRBV6-3 and TRBJ2-7, with 12 bases fitting TRBD1. The V segment lost 6 bases and the J segment 5 bases; nucleotides outside the gene matches: 8. The CDR3 totals 15 residues. Per germline, CDR1 MNHEY and CDR2 SVGEGT.

The rearrangement links TRBV10-3 to TRBJ2-1, with TRBD2 matching 9 bases. The J call may be wrong; the DNA end is better matched by TRBJ2-7. This CDR3 has 16 residues. Germline V gives CDR1 ENHRY, CDR2 SYGVKD. The CDR3 bases are TGTGCCATCAGTGAGATGTCTAGCGGGGAATACAATGAGCAGTACTTC. Protein: CAISEMSSGEYNEQYF.

This clonotype was observed many times. V gene TRBV20-1 combines with J gene TRBJ2-7, with no clear D. The CDR3 totals 14 residues. Germline-derived CDR1 and CDR2 are DFQATT and SNEGSKA (reference sequence). Deletions cut 4 bases from V and 2 bases from J, with 15 bases between. CDR3 protein: CSAIYTRRAYEQYF. The CDR3 DNA sequence: TGCAGTGCTATATACACCAGGAGAGCCTACGAGCAGTACTTC.

This clonotype occurred a few times. This rearrangement joins TRBV7-2 to TRBJ2-6, with D perhaps matching TRBD1 (5 bases). Germline CDR1 SGHTA, CDR2 FQGNSA. Trimming removed 0 bases from V and 0 bases from J, with 9 bases in between. This CDR3 contains 17 residues. The CDR3, as DNA: TGTGCCAGCAGCTTAGCGCCTCAGGGCTCTGGGGCCAACGTCCTGACTTTC. This gives the protein CASSLAPQGSGANVLTF.

The V and J genes are TRBV12-3 or TRBV12-4 and TRBJ2-3, with D hard to call. The CDR3 consists of 15 residues. V lost 6 bases, J lost 0 bases, and 13 bases lay in between. CDR3 nucleotide sequence: TGTGCCAGCAGGAGTTCGGAAATTAGCACAGATACGCAGTATTTT. Translating gives CASRSSEISTDTQYF.

This clonotype was detected a few times. The V call is TRBV28, the J call TRBJ2-5; no clear D gene. V was clipped by 5 bases and J by 1 base, with 11 bases between them. The germline gives CDR1 MDHEN, CDR2 SYDVKM. The CDR3 is 14 amino acids. CDR3 bases: TGTGCCAGCAGTCCCCATTCCGTCCAAGAGACCCAGTACTTC. This codes for CASSPHSVQETQYF.

The gene calls are TRBV6-2 or TRBV6-3 and TRBJ1-6; 8 positions match TRBD1. Germline V gene lookup returns CDR1 MNHEY and CDR2 SVGEGT. V was clipped by 8 bases and J by 8 bases; unmatched bases: 5. This CDR3 contains 13 residues. CDR3 region: CASQTGVDSPLHF. The CDR3 DNA reads TGTGCCAGCCAGACAGGGGTCGATTCACCCCTCCACTTT.

The J gene is TRBJ2-7, the V gene TRBV27, with TRBD1 matching 7 bases. Germline CDR1 reads MNHEY; CDR2 reads SMNVEV (reference sequence). The CDR3 has 15 residues. V lost 0 bases to trimming and J lost 7 bases; unmatched junction nucleotides: 9. The CDR3 sequence: CASSLSIGGLGEQYF. The CDR3 bases are TGTGCCAGCAGTTTATCGATAGGGGGCTTGGGGGAGCAGTACTTC.

The rearrangement uses TRBV28 and TRBJ1-1; D perhaps matches TRBD1 (6 bases). This CDR3 contains 14 residues. The V end was cut by 7 bases, the J end by 1 base, with 13 bases between. Germline CDR1 and CDR2: MDHEN and SYDVKM. As DNA, the CDR3 is TGTGCCAGCACCTTAGGGGGGGGGAACACTGAAGCTTTCTTT. Translation: CASTLGGGNTEAFF.

V and J are TRBV11-2 and TRBJ2-2; 10 bases fit TRBD2. The CDR3 covers 16 residues. Germline lookup yields CDR1 SGHAT and CDR2 FQNNGV. V shed 5 bases, J shed 4 bases, and the junction held 7 bases outside the gene matches. The CDR3 reads CASSPQRGGVTGELFF. For the CDR3, the DNA is TGTGCCAGCAGCCCACAGCGGGGGGGAGTCACCGGGGAGCTGTTTTTT.

This clonotype was counted only a few times. The V call is TRBV5-1, the J call TRBJ2-3, with no clear D. CDR1 is SGHRS and CDR2 is YFSETQ in the germline V gene. V was pared by 0 bases and J by 1 base, with 12 bases between. This CDR3 region has 16 residues. CDR3 DNA: TGCGCCAGCAGCTTGGGCTCCAGCGCGGGCACAGATACGCAGTATTTT. This codes for CASSLGSSAGTDTQYF.

The table lists this clonotype with a few counts. J is TRBJ2-5 and V is TRBV27; D is tentatively TRBD1 or TRBD2 (7 bases each). Germline values: CDR1 MNHEY, CDR2 SMNVEV (reference sequence). CDR3 length: 14 amino acids. Here the CDR3 DNA reads TGTACCACCCAGGGGGGGGCACCCTCCGAGACCCAGTACTTC. Its translation: CTTQGGAPSETQYF.